The text below deals with one TCR beta chain. This entry is derived from a study of blood T cell repertoires in COVID-19. About the study: COVID-19 samples, acute and convalescent, were from the United States, Italy and Spain. Nucleic acid was either cDNA or gDNA, and it came from T cells, B-cell-depleted T cells, or PBMCs.

Germline CDR1 is KGHSH and CDR2 is LQKENI. V shed 2 bases and J shed 0 bases, with 7 bases lying between them. The CDR3 loop spans 14 amino acids. Per the original methods: Estimation of nucleated cell counts relied on the amplification of reference gene primers. Data came from immunoSEQ multiplex PCR; TCRdb stores just in-frame clones and leaves some out. The V and J calls and clone size were taken over from that table, and D and trimming were inferred from the DNA. The sample records more than 110,000 clones, around nine tenths being singletons. Source material: peripheral blood. The rearrangement uses TRBV18 and TRBJ1-1; the D gene is possibly TRBD1 (6 bases). This clonotype was obtained from a woman in her forties with acute or convalescent COVID-19. CDR3 DNA: TGTGCCAGCTCACCAGGGACATTGAACACTGAAGCTTTCTTT. Translating gives CASSPGTLNTEAFF.